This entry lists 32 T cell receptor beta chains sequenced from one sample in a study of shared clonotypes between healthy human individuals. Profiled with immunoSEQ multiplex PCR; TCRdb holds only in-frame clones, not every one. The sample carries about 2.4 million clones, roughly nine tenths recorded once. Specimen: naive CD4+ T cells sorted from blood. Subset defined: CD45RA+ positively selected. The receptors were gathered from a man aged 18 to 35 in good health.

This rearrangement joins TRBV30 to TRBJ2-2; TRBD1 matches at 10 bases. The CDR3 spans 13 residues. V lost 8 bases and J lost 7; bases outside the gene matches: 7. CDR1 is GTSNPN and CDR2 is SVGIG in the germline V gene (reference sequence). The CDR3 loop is CARSTGGIGELFF. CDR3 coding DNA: TGTGCCCGATCGACAGGGGGCATCGGGGAGCTGTTTTTT.

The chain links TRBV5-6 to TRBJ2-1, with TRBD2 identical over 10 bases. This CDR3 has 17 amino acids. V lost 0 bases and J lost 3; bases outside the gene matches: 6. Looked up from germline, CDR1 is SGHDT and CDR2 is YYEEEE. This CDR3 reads CASSLEGTSVIYNEQFF. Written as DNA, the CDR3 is TGTGCCAGCAGCTTGGAAGGGACTAGCGTAATCTACAATGAGCAGTTCTTC. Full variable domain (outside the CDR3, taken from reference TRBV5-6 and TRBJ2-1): DAGVTQSPTHLIKTRGQQVTLRCSPKSGHDTVSWYQQALGQGPQFIFQYYEEEERQRGNFPDRFSGHQFPNYSSELNVNALLLGDSALYLCASSLEGTSVIYNEQFFGPGTRLTVL.

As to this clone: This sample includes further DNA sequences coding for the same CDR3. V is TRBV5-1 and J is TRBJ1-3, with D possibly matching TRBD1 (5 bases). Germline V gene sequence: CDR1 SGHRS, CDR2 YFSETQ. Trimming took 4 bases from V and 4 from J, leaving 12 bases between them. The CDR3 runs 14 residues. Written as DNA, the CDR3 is TGCGCCAGCAGCCTGGGGGGAGCGGGAAACACCATATATTTT. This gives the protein CASSLGGAGNTIYF. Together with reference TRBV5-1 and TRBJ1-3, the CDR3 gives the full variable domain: KAGVTQTPRYLIKTRGQQVTLSCSPISGHRSVSWYQQTPGQGLQFLFEYFSETQRNKGNFPGRFSGRQFSNSRSEMNVSTLELGDSALYLCASSLGGAGNTIYFGEGSWLTVV.

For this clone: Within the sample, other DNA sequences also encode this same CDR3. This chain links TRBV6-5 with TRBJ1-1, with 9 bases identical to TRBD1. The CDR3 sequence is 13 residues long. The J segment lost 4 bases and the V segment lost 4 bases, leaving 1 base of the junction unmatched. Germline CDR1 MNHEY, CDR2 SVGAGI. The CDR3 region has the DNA TGTGCCAGCAGTTCGACAGGGGGCACTGAAGCTTTCTTT. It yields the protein CASSSTGGTEAFF.

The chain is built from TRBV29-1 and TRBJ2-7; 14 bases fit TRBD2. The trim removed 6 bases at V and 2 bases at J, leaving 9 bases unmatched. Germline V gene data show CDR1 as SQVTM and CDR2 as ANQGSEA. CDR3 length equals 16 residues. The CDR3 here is CSVRGTSGRGTYEQYF. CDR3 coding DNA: TGCAGCGTGAGAGGGACTAGCGGGAGAGGGACCTACGAGCAGTACTTC.

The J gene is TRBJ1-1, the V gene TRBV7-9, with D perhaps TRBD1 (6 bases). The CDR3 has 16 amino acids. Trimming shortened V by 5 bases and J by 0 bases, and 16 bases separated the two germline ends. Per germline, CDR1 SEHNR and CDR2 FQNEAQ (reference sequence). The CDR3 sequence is CASSTQWTVMNTEAFF. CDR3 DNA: TGTGCCAGCAGCACCCAATGGACAGTCATGAACACTGAAGCTTTCTTT.

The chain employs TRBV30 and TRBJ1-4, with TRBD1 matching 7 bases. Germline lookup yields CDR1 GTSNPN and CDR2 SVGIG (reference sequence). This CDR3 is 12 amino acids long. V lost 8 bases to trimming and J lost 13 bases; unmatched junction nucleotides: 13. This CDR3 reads CAQGKGAGRLFF. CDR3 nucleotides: TGTGCCCAGGGAAAGGGGGCAGGTAGACTGTTTTTT. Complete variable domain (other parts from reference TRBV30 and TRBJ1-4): SQTIHQWPATLVQPVGSPLSLECTVEGTSNPNLYWYRQAAGRGLQLLFYSVGIGQISSEVPQNLSASRPQDRQFILSSKKLLLSDSGFYLCAQGKGAGRLFFGSGTQLSVL.

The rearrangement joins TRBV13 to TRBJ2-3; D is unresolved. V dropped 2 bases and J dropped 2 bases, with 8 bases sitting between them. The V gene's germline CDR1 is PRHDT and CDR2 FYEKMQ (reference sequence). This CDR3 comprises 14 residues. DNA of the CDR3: TGTGCCAGCAGCTTACAGCTATTCACAGATACGCAGTATTTT. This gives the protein CASSLQLFTDTQYF. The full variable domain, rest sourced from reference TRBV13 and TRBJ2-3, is AAGVIQSPRHLIKEKRETATLKCYPIPRHDTVYWYQQGPGQDPQFLISFYEKMQSDKGSIPDRFSAQQFSDYHSELNMSSLELGDSALYFCASSLQLFTDTQYFGPGTRLTVL.

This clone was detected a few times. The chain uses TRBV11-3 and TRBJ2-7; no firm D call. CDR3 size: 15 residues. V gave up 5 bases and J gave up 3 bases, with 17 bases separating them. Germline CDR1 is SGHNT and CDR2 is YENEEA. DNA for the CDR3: TGTGCCAGCAGCCCAGTGGGCGAGCTACTCTACGAGCAGTACTTC. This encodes CASSPVGELLYEQYF.

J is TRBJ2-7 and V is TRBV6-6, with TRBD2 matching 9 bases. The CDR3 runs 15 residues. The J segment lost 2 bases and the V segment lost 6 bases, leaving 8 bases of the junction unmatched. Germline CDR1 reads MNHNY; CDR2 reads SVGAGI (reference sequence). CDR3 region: CASSQGTSRAYEQYF. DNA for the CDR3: TGTGCCAGCAGCCAAGGGACTAGCCGAGCCTACGAGCAGTACTTC.

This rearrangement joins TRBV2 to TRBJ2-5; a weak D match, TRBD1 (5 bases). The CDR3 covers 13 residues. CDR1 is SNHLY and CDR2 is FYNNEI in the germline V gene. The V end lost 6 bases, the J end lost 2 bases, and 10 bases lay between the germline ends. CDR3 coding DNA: TGTGCCAGCAGCCCTCAGGGACAAGAGACCCAGTACTTC. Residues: CASSPQGQETQYF. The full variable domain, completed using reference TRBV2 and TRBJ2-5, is EPEVTQTPSHQVTQMGQEVILRCVPISNHLYFYWYRQILGQKVEFLVSFYNNEISEKSEIFDDQFSVERPDGSNFTLKIRSTKLEDSAMYFCASSPQGQETQYFGPGTRLLVL.

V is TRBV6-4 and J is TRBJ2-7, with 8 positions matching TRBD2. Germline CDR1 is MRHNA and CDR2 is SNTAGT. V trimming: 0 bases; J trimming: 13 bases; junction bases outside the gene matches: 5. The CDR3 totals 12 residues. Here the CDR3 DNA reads TGTGCCAGCAGTGACTCGGGCGGGAGGACCTACTTC. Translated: CASSDSGGRTYF.

The CDR3 bases are TGTGCCAGCAGCACCGGGACAGGGAGTTTCGGCGAGCAGTACTTC. As protein: CASSTGTGSFGEQYF. The V gene is TRBV6-6, the J gene TRBJ2-7, with TRBD1 matching over 9 bases. With V trimmed by 6 bases and J by 6 bases, 12 bases remained unmatched. This CDR3 is 15 amino acids long. The germline V gene encodes CDR1 MNHNY and CDR2 SVGAGI (reference sequence).

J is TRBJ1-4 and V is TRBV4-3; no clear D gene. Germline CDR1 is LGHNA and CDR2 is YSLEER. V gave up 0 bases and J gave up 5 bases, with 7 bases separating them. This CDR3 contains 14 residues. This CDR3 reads CASSQDFLNEKLFF. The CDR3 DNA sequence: TGCGCCAGCAGCCAAGATTTCCTGAATGAAAAACTGTTTTTT.

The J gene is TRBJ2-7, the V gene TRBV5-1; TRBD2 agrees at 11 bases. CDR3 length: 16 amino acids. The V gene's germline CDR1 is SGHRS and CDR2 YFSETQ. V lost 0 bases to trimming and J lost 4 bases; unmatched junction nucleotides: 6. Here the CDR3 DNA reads TGCGCCAGCAGCTTGGGGGGACTAGCGGAGGGTTACGAGCAGTACTTC. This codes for CASSLGGLAEGYEQYF. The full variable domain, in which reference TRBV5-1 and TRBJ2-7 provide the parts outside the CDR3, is KAGVTQTPRYLIKTRGQQVTLSCSPISGHRSVSWYQQTPGQGLQFLFEYFSETQRNKGNFPGRFSGRQFSNSRSEMNVSTLELGDSALYLCASSLGGLAEGYEQYFGPGTRLTVT.

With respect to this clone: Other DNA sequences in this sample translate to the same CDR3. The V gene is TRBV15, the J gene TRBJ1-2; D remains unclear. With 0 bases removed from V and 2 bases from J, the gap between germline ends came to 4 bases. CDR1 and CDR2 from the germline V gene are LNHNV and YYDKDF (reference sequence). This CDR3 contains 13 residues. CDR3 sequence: CATSRDINYGYTF. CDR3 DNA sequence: TGTGCCACCAGCAGAGACATCAACTATGGCTACACCTTC.

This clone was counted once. The CDR3 loop reads CASSLARGQGAQSPLHF. The DNA of the CDR3 is TGTGCCAGCAGCTTAGCGAGGGGACAGGGGGCTCAATCACCCCTCCACTTT. The chain combines TRBV7-2 with TRBJ1-6; 12 nucleotides agree with TRBD1. Germline trimming cut 0 bases from V and 10 bases from J; bases unmatched to any gene: 7. The germline V gene encodes CDR1 SGHTA and CDR2 FQGNSA. CDR3 length: 17 residues.

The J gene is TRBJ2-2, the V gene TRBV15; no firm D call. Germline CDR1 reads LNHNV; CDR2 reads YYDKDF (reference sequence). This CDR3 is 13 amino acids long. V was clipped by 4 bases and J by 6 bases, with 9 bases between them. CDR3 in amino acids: CATSKDRAGELFF. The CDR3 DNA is TGTGCCACCAGCAAGGACCGAGCCGGGGAGCTGTTTTTT.

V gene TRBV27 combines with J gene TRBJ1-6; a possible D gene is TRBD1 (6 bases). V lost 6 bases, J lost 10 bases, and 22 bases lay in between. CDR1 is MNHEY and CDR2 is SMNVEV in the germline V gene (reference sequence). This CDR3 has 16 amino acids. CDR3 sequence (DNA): TGTGCCAGCAGATCCCCGGGACAAGCCAAGAAGTCACCCCTCCACTTT. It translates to CASRSPGQAKKSPLHF.

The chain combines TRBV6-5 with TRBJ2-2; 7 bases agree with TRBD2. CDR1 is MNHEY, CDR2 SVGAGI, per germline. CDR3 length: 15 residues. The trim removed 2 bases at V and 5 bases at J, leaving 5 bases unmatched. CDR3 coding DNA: TGTGCCAGCAGTTACCCTAGCGGTCTGACCGGGGAGCTGTTTTTT. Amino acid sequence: CASSYPSGLTGELFF.

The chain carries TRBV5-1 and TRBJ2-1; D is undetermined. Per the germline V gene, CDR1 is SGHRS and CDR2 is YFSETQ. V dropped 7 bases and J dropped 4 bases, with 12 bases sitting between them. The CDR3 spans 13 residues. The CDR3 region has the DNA TGCGCCAGCCATACCCCCGAGTACAATGAGCAGTTCTTC. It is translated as CASHTPEYNEQFF.

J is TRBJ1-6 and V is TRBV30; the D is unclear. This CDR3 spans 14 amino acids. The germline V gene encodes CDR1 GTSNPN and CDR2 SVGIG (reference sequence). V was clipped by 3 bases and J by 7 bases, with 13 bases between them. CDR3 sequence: CAWRPLPLNSPLHF. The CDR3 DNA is TGTGCCTGGAGGCCCCTGCCACTCAATTCACCCCTCCACTTT.

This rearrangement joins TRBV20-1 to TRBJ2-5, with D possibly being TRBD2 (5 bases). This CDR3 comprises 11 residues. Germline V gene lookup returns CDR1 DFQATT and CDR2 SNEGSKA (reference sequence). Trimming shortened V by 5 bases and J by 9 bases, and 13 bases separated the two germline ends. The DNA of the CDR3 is TGCAGTGCTCCCACGGGGTTGGCCCAGTACTTC. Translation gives CSAPTGLAQYF.

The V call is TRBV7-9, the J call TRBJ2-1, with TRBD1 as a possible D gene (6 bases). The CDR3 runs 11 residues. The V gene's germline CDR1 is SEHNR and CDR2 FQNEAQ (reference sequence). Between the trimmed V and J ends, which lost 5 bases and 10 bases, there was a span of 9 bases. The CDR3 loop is CASSPGTEQFF. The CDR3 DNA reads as TGTGCCAGCAGCCCCGGGACAGAGCAGTTCTTC. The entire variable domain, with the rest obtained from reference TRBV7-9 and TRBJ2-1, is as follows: DTGVSQNPRHKITKRGQNVTFRCDPISEHNRLYWYRQTLGQGPEFLTYFQNEAQLEKSRLLSDRFSAERPKGSFSTLEIQRTEQGDSAMYLCASSPGTEQFFGPGTRLTVL.

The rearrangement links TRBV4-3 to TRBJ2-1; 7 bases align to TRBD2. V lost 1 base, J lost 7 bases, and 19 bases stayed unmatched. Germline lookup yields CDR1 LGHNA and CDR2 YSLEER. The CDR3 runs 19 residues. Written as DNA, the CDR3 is TGCGCCAGCAGCCAAGGGGCCCCCCTTTTAGGCGGGAGTATTAATGAGCAGTTCTTC. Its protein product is CASSQGAPLLGGSINEQFF.

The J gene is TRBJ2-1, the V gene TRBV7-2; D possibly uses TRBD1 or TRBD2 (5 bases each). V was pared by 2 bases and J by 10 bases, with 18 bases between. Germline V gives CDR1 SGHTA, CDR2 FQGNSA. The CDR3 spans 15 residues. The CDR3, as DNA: TGTGCCAGCAGCTTAACCTACGAAGGGGAGCGGGAGCAGTTCTTC. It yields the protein CASSLTYEGEREQFF. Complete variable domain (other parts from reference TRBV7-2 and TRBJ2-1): GAGVSQSPSNKVTEKGKDVELRCDPISGHTALYWYRQSLGQGLEFLIYFQGNSAPDKSGLPSDRFSAERTGGSVSTLTIQRTQQEDSAVYLCASSLTYEGEREQFFGPGTRLTVL.

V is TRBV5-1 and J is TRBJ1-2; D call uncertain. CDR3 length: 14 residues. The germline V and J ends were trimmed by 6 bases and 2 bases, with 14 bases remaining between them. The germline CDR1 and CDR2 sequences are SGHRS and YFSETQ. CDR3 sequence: CASKYNIGNYGYTF. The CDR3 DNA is TGCGCCAGCAAGTATAATATAGGCAACTATGGCTACACCTTC. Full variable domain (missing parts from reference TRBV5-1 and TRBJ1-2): KAGVTQTPRYLIKTRGQQVTLSCSPISGHRSVSWYQQTPGQGLQFLFEYFSETQRNKGNFPGRFSGRQFSNSRSEMNVSTLELGDSALYLCASKYNIGNYGYTFGSGTRLTVV.

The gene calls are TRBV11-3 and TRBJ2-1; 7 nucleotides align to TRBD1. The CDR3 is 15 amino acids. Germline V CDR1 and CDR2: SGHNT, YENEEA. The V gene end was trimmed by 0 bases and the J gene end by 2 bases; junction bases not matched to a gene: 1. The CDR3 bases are TGTGCCAGCAGCTTAGAAGGGGGCACCTACAATGAGCAGTTCTTC. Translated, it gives CASSLEGGTYNEQFF. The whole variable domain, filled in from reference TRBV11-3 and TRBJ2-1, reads EAGVVQSPRYKIIEKKQPVAFWCNPISGHNTLYWYLQNLGQGPELLIRYENEEAVDDSQLPKDRFSAERLKGVDSTLKIQPAELGDSAVYLCASSLEGGTYNEQFFGPGTRLTVL.

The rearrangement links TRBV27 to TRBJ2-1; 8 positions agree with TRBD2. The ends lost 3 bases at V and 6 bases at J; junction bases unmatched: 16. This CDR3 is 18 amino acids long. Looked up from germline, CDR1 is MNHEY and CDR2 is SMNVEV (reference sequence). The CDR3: CASSLLAGRLVGFNEQFF. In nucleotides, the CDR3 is TGTGCCAGCAGTTTGTTAGCGGGACGCCTTGTGGGGTTCAATGAGCAGTTCTTC.

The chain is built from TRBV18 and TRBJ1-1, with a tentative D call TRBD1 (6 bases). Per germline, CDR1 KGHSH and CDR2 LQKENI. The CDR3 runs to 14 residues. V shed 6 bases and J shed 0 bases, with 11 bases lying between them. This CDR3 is CASSYDRMNTEAFF. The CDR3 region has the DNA TGTGCCAGCTCGTACGACAGGATGAACACTGAAGCTTTCTTT.

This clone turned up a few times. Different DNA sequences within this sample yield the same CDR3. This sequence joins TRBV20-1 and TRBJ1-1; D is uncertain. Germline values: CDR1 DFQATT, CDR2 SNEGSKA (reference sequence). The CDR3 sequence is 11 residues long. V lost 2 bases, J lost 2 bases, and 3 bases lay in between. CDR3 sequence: CSARHNTEAFF. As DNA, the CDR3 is TGCAGTGCTAGACACAACACTGAAGCTTTCTTT.

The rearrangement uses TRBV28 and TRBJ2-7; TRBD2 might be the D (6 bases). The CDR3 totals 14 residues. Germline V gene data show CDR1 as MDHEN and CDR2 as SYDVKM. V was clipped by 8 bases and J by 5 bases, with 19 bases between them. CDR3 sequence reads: CASGSWGLGDEQYF. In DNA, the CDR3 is TGTGCCAGCGGCTCTTGGGGACTTGGGGACGAGCAGTACTTC. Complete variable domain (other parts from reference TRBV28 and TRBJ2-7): DVKVTQSSRYLVKRTGEKVFLECVQDMDHENMFWYRQDPGLGLRLIYFSYDVKMKEKGDIPEGYSVSREKKERFSLILESASTNQTSMYLCASGSWGLGDEQYFGPGTRLTVT.